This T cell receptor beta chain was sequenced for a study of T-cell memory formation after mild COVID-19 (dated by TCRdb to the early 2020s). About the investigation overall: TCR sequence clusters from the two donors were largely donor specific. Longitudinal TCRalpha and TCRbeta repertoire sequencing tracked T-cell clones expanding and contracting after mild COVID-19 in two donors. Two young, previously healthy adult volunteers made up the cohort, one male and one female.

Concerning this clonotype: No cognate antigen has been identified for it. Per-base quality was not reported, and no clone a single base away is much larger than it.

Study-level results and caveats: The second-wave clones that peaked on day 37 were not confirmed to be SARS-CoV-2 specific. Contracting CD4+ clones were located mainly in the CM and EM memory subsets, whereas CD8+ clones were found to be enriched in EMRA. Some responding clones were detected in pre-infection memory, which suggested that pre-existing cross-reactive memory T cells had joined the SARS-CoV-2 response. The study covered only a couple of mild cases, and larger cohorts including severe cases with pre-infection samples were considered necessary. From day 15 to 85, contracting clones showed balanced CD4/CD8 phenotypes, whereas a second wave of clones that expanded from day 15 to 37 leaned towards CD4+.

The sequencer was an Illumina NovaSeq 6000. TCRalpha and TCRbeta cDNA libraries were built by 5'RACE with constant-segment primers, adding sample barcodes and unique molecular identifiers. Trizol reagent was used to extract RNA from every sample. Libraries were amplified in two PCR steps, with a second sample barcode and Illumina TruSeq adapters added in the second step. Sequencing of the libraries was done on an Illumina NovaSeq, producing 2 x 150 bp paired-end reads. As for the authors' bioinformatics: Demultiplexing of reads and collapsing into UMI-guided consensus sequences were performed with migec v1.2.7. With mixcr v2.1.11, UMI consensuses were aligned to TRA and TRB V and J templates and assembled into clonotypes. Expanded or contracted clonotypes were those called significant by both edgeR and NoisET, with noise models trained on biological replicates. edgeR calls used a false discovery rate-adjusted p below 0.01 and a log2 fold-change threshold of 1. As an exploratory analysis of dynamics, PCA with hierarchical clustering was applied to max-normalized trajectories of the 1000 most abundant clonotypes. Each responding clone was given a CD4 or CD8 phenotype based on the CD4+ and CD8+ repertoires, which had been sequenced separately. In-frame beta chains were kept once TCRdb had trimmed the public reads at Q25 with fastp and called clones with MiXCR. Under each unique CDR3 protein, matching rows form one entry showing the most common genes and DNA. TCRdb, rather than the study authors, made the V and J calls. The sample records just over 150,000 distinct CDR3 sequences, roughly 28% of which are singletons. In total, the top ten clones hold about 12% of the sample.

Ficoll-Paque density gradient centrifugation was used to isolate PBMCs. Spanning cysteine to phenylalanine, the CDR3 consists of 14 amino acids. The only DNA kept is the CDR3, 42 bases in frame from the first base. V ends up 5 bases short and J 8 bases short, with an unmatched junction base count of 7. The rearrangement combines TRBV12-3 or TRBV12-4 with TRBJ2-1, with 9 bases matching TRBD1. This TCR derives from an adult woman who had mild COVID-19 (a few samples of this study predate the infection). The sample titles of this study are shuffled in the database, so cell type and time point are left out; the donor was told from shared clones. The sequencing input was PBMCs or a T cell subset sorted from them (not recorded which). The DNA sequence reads TGTGCCAGCAGTCCGGGACAGGGTTACGATGAGCAGTTCTTC. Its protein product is CASSPGQGYDEQFF.